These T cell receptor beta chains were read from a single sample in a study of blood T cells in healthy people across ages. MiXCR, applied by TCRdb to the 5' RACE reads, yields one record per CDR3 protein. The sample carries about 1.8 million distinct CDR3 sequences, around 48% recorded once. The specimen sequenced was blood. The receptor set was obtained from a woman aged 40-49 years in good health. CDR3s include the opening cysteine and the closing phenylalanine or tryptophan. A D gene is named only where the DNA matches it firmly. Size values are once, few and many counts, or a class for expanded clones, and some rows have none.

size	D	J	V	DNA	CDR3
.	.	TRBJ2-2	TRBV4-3	TGCGCCAGCAGCCAAAGATCGACAACCCAGGGGAACACCGGGGAGCTGTTTTTT	CASSQRSTTQGNTGELFF
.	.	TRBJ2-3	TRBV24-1	TGTGCCACCAGTGGTCCTGGGGCTTTAGATACGCAGTATTTT	CATSGPGALDTQYF
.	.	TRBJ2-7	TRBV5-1	TGCGCCAGCAGCTCGATTCAGGGAAACCCCTACGAGCAGTACTTC	CASSSIQGNPYEQYF
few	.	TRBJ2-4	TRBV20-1	TGCAGTGCTAGAAAACAGGCGACAAACATTCAGTACTTC	CSARKQATNIQYF
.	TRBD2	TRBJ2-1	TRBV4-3	TGCGCCAGCAGCCAAGAACCGGGACTAGCGGGGGTAGCGCAGTTCTTC	CASSQEPGLAGVAQFF
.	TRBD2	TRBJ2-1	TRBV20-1	TGCAGTGCCCCCACAGCGGGGGGACGCAATGAGCAGTTCTTC	CSAPTAGGRNEQFF
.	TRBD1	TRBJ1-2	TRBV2	TGTGCCAGCATTCAGGACAGGAATGGCTACACCTTC	CASIQDRNGYTF
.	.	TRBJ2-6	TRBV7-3	TGTGCCAGCAGCTTACCAGACACTGGGGCCAACGTCCTGACTTTC	CASSLPDTGANVLTF
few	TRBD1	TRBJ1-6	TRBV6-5	TGTGCCAGCAGTTCAGGACAGGTCTATAATTCACCCCTCCACTTT	CASSSGQVYNSPLHF
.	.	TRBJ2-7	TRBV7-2	TGTGCCAGCAGGGGAAGTTTCGAGCAGTACTTC	CASRGSFEQYF
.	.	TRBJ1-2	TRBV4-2	TGTGCCAGCAGCCAAGAGGCTCTACCCTATGGCTACACCTTC	CASSQEALPYGYTF
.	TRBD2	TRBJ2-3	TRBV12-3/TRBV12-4	TGTGCCAGCAGTCTAGTAGCGGGGACTAGCACAGATACGCAGTATTTT	CASSLVAGTSTDTQYF
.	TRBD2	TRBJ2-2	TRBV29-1	TGCAGCGTTACTAGCGGAACCGGGGAGCTGTTTTTT	CSVTSGTGELFF
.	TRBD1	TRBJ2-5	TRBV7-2	TGTGCCAGCAGCTCAAGTCCGGGACAGCAAGAGACCCAGTACTTC	CASSSSPGQQETQYF
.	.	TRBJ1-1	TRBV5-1	TGCGCCAGCAGCTTACCAGGGGCGGGCACTGAAGCTTTCTTT	CASSLPGAGTEAFF
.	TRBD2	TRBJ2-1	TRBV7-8	TGTGCCAGCAGCCCGGGGGGGCTAGCGGGGGGGTTGTACAATGAGCAGTTCTTC	CASSPGGLAGGLYNEQFF
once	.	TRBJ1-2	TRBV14	TGTGCCAGCAGCCAAGGTCTCAGCCCCTATGGCTACACCTTC	CASSQGLSPYGYTF
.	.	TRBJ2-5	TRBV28	TGTGCCAGCATCCTCGGGCCCCGAGGCGGGACCCAGTACTTC	CASILGPRGGTQYF
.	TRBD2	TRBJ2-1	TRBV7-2	TGTGCCAGCAGCTTAGGTTGGCTAGCGGGGTTCAATGAGCAGTTCTTC	CASSLGWLAGFNEQFF
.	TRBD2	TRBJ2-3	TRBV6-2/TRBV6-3	TGTGCCAGCAGAGGACCGGGACTAGCCACAGATACGCAGTATTTT	CASRGPGLATDTQYF
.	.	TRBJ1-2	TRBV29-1	TGCAGCGTTGAGGGTCGGGGAGTCTGGGGGACTTATGGCTACACCTTC	CSVEGRGVWGTYGYTF
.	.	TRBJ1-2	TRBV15	TGTGCCACCAGCTCCGTATTGAGCGGGGGACTTAACTATGGCTACACCTTC	CATSSVLSGGLNYGYTF
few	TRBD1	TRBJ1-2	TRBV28	TGTGCCAGCAGCGGACAGGAAATTTATGGCTACACCTTC	CASSGQEIYGYTF
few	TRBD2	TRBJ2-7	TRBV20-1	TGCAGTGCCACTAGCGGGTCCGGCTCCTACGAGCAGTACTTC	CSATSGSGSYEQYF
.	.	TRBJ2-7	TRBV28	TGTGCCAGCAGTTTGGTAGGTCGGATGAGCTCCTACGAGCAGTACTTC	CASSLVGRMSSYEQYF
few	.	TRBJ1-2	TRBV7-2	TGTGCCAGCAGCTCCTACCGTAGCGAGGCCTATGGCTACACCTTC	CASSSYRSEAYGYTF
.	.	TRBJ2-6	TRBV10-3	TGTGCCATCAGTGATGGGGTCCGCTCTGGGGCCAACGTCCTGACTTTC	CAISDGVRSGANVLTF
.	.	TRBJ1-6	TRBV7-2	TGTGCCAGCAGCTCCCCGTTTAGCTCCTATAATTCACCCCTCCACTTT	CASSSPFSSYNSPLHF
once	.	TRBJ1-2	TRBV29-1	TGCAGCACCTGGGAACCTAAGGCCTACACCTTC	CSTWEPKAYTF
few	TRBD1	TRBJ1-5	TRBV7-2	TGTGCCAGCAGCTTAAGGTTTCGGACAGGAACCAACCAAACCAATCAGCCCCAGCATTTT	CASSLRFRTGTNQTNQPQHF
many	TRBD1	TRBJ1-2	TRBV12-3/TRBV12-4	TGTGCCAGCAGGACAGGGGCTAACTATGGCTACACCTTC	CASRTGANYGYTF
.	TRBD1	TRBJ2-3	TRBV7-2	TGTGCCAGCAGCGCCAGGGGGCCGACAGATACGCAGTATTTT	CASSARGPTDTQYF
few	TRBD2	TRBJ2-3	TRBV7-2	TGTGCCAGCAGCTTAGCAGAACTAGCGGGGGGATCTAGCACAGATACGCAGTATTTT	CASSLAELAGGSSTDTQYF
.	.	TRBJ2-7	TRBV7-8	TGTGCCAGCAGCTTAGCGGAGCGCCGTTCCTACGAGCAGTACTTC	CASSLAERRSYEQYF
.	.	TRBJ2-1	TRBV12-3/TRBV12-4	TGTGCCAGCAGTTGGGGTATGGCAGGGAGTAAGCAGTTCTTC	CASSWGMAGSKQFF
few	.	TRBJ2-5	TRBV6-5	TGTGCCAGCAGTCTTGGGACACTCGGGGCCCAGTACTTC	CASSLGTLGAQYF
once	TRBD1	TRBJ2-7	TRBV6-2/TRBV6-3	TGTGCCAGCCGAACCTCCCCCGGGACAGCCTATTACAATGAGCAGTACTTC	CASRTSPGTAYYNEQYF
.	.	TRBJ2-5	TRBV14	TGTGCCAGCAGCCAAGAACGGATCTCGGGGCAGTACTTC	CASSQERISGQYF
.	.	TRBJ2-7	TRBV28	TGTGCCAGCAGTCTCGACAGAACCAGGGTCACCTACGAGCAGTACTTC	CASSLDRTRVTYEQYF
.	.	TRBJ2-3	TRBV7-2	TGTGCCAGCAGGGGGGCAGCAGATACGCAGTATTTT	CASRGAADTQYF
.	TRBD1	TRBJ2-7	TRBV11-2	TGTGCCAGCAGTTTGGACAGGGCTGGGTCCTACGAGCAGTACTTC	CASSLDRAGSYEQYF
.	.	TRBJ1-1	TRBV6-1	TGTGCCAGCAGTCAAGTTCCCCGGAACACTGAAGCTTTCTTT	CASSQVPRNTEAFF